The rows below give T cell receptor beta chains drawn from one sample of a study of cytotoxic CD8 clonotypes in ibrutinib-treated CLL. TCRdb's table, derived via immunoSEQ multiplex PCR, lists solely in-frame clones and lacks some. The sample lists approximately 70,000 clones; 90% were seen once. The input for sequencing was PBMCs, taken after 12 months of ibrutinib treatment. Source of these receptors: a human donor with chronic lymphocytic leukemia. The CDR3 runs from the conserved cysteine through the conserved F or W. Fields, in order: CDR3 protein, CDR3 DNA, D gene, V gene, J gene, clone size. A D gene is named only where the DNA matches it firmly. The size field is filled for only some rows; it gives once, few, many or a size class.

CDR3 protein: CATAPWGPQDTQYF
CDR3 DNA: TGTGCCACCGCACCGTGGGGCCCCCAGGATACGCAGTATTTT
D gene: NA
V gene: TRBV10-3
J gene: TRBJ2-3
clone size: NA

CDR3 protein: CASSSGDSDTGELFF
CDR3 DNA: TGTGCCAGCAGCTCCGGGGACAGCGACACCGGGGAGCTGTTTTTT
D gene: TRBD1
V gene: TRBV11-2
J gene: TRBJ2-2
clone size: NA

CDR3 protein: CASSSAGPVYEQYF
CDR3 DNA: TGTGCCAGCAGCTCAGCGGGGCCCGTCTACGAGCAGTACTTC
D gene: TRBD2
V gene: TRBV7-9
J gene: TRBJ2-7
clone size: NA

CDR3 protein: CASAQGPEYEQYF
CDR3 DNA: TGTGCCAGCGCCCAGGGGCCGGAATACGAGCAGTACTTC
D gene: NA
V gene: TRBV5-4
J gene: TRBJ2-7
clone size: NA

CDR3 protein: CASSQGVGSNTGELFF
CDR3 DNA: TGCGCCAGCAGCCAAGGTGTGGGGTCGAACACCGGGGAGCTGTTTTTT
D gene: NA
V gene: TRBV4-3
J gene: TRBJ2-2
clone size: NA

CDR3 protein: CASSQSRLPPGEQYF
CDR3 DNA: TGTGCCAGCAGTCAATCTAGACTACCCCCGGGCGAGCAGTACTTC
D gene: NA
V gene: TRBV6-1
J gene: TRBJ2-7
clone size: NA

CDR3 protein: CASREYSGANVLTF
CDR3 DNA: TGTGCCAGTAGGGAGTATTCTGGGGCCAACGTCCTGACTTTC
D gene: NA
V gene: TRBV19
J gene: TRBJ2-6
clone size: once

CDR3 protein: CASSYPSENMYMNNEQFF
CDR3 DNA: TGTGCCAGCAGCTATCCCTCGGAAAACATGTATATGAACAATGAGCAGTTCTTC
D gene: NA
V gene: TRBV7-9
J gene: TRBJ2-1
clone size: NA

CDR3 protein: CASSEGDIYTQYF
CDR3 DNA: TGTGCCAGCAGTGAAGGGGACATTTATACGCAGTATTTT
D gene: NA
V gene: TRBV2
J gene: TRBJ2-3
clone size: NA

CDR3 protein: CASRLSTDTQYF
CDR3 DNA: TGTGCCAGCAGACTTAGCACAGATACGCAGTATTTT
D gene: NA
V gene: TRBV28
J gene: TRBJ2-3
clone size: NA

CDR3 protein: CASETVPNYNEQFF
CDR3 DNA: TGTGCCAGCGAAACTGTACCTAACTACAATGAGCAGTTCTTC
D gene: NA
V gene: TRBV11-1
J gene: TRBJ2-1
clone size: NA

CDR3 protein: CASSTGTSETDTQYF
CDR3 DNA: TGTGCCAGCAGTACCGGGACTAGTGAGACAGATACGCAGTATTTT
D gene: TRBD2
V gene: TRBV6-6
J gene: TRBJ2-3
clone size: few

CDR3 protein: CASIGSNTDEQFF
CDR3 DNA: TGTGCCAGCATAGGGAGTAACACGGATGAGCAGTTCTTC
D gene: NA
V gene: TRBV2
J gene: TRBJ2-1
clone size: once

CDR3 protein: CASSFPQGEENEQFF
CDR3 DNA: TGTGCCAGCAGTTTTCCTCAGGGTGAGGAGAATGAGCAGTTCTTC
D gene: NA
V gene: TRBV28
J gene: TRBJ2-1
clone size: NA

CDR3 protein: CASSLGVGNSPLHF
CDR3 DNA: TGTGCCAGCAGCTTAGGGGTAGGGAATTCACCCCTCCACTTT
D gene: NA
V gene: TRBV11-2
J gene: TRBJ1-6
clone size: NA

CDR3 protein: CASRPGSGRRAFF
CDR3 DNA: TGTGCCAGCAGACCTGGAAGCGGAAGGAGGGCTTTCTTT
D gene: NA
V gene: TRBV5-6
J gene: TRBJ1-1
clone size: NA

CDR3 protein: CASSSRRGEQYF
CDR3 DNA: TGTGCCAGCAGCTCTCGCCGCGGGGAGCAGTACTTC
D gene: NA
V gene: TRBV11-3
J gene: TRBJ2-7
clone size: NA

CDR3 protein: CASSRDRANGYTF
CDR3 DNA: TGTGCCAGCAGCCGTGACAGAGCCAATGGCTACACCTTC
D gene: NA
V gene: TRBV7-9
J gene: TRBJ1-2
clone size: NA

CDR3 protein: CASSQEGGLGGTEAFF
CDR3 DNA: TGTGCCAGCAGCCAAGAAGGGGGGCTGGGGGGGACTGAAGCTTTCTTT
D gene: NA
V gene: TRBV4-2
J gene: TRBJ1-1
clone size: NA

CDR3 protein: CAWSVGAHQPQHF
CDR3 DNA: TGTGCCTGGAGTGTAGGGGCGCATCAGCCCCAGCATTTT
D gene: NA
V gene: TRBV30
J gene: TRBJ1-5
clone size: NA

CDR3 protein: CASSPTPGTDTQYF
CDR3 DNA: TGTGCCAGCAGCCCCACGCCGGGCACAGATACGCAGTATTTT
D gene: NA
V gene: TRBV7-3
J gene: TRBJ2-3
clone size: NA

CDR3 protein: CASSESGRLAGYYNEQFF
CDR3 DNA: TGTGCCAGCAGTGAATCGGGGAGACTAGCGGGCTACTACAATGAGCAGTTCTTC
D gene: TRBD2
V gene: TRBV25-1
J gene: TRBJ2-1
clone size: NA

CDR3 protein: CASSPTSTDEQYF
CDR3 DNA: TGTGCCAGCTCACCAACTTCTACAGACGAGCAGTACTTC
D gene: NA
V gene: TRBV18
J gene: TRBJ2-7
clone size: NA

CDR3 protein: CASSLNRGGWGDNEQFF
CDR3 DNA: TGTGCCAGCAGCCTAAATAGGGGTGGCTGGGGGGACAATGAGCAGTTCTTC
D gene: NA
V gene: TRBV7-9
J gene: TRBJ2-1
clone size: NA

CDR3 protein: CASRQGPFGSGANVLTF
CDR3 DNA: TGTGCCAGCAGACAGGGGCCATTTGGATCTGGGGCCAACGTCCTGACTTTC
D gene: TRBD1
V gene: TRBV27
J gene: TRBJ2-6
clone size: NA

CDR3 protein: CASSRSTSNQPQHF
CDR3 DNA: TGTGCCAGCAGCCGGAGCACTAGCAATCAGCCCCAGCATTTT
D gene: NA
V gene: TRBV7-2
J gene: TRBJ1-5
clone size: NA

CDR3 protein: CSARLGETQYF
CDR3 DNA: TGCAGTGCTAGACTGGGGGAGACCCAGTACTTC
D gene: NA
V gene: TRBV20-1
J gene: TRBJ2-5
clone size: once

CDR3 protein: CASSMGALAGSNEQFF
CDR3 DNA: TGTGCCAGTAGTATGGGGGCCCTAGCGGGAAGCAATGAGCAGTTCTTC
D gene: TRBD2
V gene: TRBV19
J gene: TRBJ2-1
clone size: NA

CDR3 protein: CASSLTNSGGSVTDTQYF
CDR3 DNA: TGTGCCAGCAGCTTAACCAACTCTGGCGGGAGTGTCACAGATACGCAGTATTTT
D gene: TRBD2
V gene: TRBV7-6
J gene: TRBJ2-3
clone size: NA

CDR3 protein: CAISELTGGSADTQYF
CDR3 DNA: TGTGCCATCAGTGAGTTGACAGGGGGGAGCGCAGATACGCAGTATTTT
D gene: TRBD1
V gene: TRBV10-3
J gene: TRBJ2-3
clone size: NA

CDR3 protein: CASSVDLGSPYEQYF
CDR3 DNA: TGTGCCAGCAGCGTAGACCTAGGCTCTCCCTACGAGCAGTACTTC
D gene: NA
V gene: TRBV9
J gene: TRBJ2-7
clone size: NA

CDR3 protein: CASSKGPTSNYEQYF
CDR3 DNA: TGTGCCAGCAGCAAAGGGCCCACATCCAACTACGAGCAGTACTTC
D gene: NA
V gene: TRBV21-1
J gene: TRBJ2-7
clone size: NA

CDR3 protein: CASSQDAGEAGELFF
CDR3 DNA: TGCGCCAGCAGCCAAGATGCGGGAGAGGCCGGGGAGCTGTTTTTT
D gene: TRBD2
V gene: TRBV4-3
J gene: TRBJ2-2
clone size: NA

CDR3 protein: CASRLKKTSGSLDEQYF
CDR3 DNA: TGTGCCAGCAGACTTAAAAAGACTAGCGGGAGTTTGGACGAGCAGTACTTC
D gene: NA
V gene: TRBV21-1
J gene: TRBJ2-7
clone size: NA

CDR3 protein: CAWSVLAVDTDTQYF
CDR3 DNA: TGTGCCTGGAGTGTACTAGCGGTTGACACAGATACGCAGTATTTT
D gene: TRBD2
V gene: TRBV30
J gene: TRBJ2-3
clone size: NA

CDR3 protein: CASRAVKQGRSEKLFF
CDR3 DNA: TGTGCCAGTAGGGCTGTTAAACAGGGTCGCAGTGAAAAACTGTTTTTT
D gene: NA
V gene: TRBV19
J gene: TRBJ1-4
clone size: NA

CDR3 protein: CASSQGLAGAAEQFF
CDR3 DNA: TGTGCCAGCAGCCAAGGTCTAGCGGGAGCGGCTGAGCAGTTCTTC
D gene: TRBD2
V gene: TRBV14
J gene: TRBJ2-1
clone size: NA

CDR3 protein: CASSVRWENNEQFF
CDR3 DNA: TGTGCCAGCAGCGTAAGGTGGGAGAACAATGAGCAGTTCTTC
D gene: NA
V gene: TRBV9
J gene: TRBJ2-1
clone size: NA

CDR3 protein: CASSPDSYSNQPQHF
CDR3 DNA: TGTGCCAGCTCACCCGACAGTTATAGCAATCAGCCCCAGCATTTT
D gene: NA
V gene: TRBV18
J gene: TRBJ1-5
clone size: NA

CDR3 protein: CASSLLSRDSEAFF
CDR3 DNA: TGTGCCAGCAGCTTATTGTCTAGGGACTCTGAAGCTTTCTTT
D gene: NA
V gene: TRBV7-8
J gene: TRBJ1-1
clone size: NA

CDR3 protein: CASSMLGETQYF
CDR3 DNA: TGTGCCAGTAGTATGTTGGGAGAGACCCAGTACTTC
D gene: NA
V gene: TRBV19
J gene: TRBJ2-5
clone size: NA

CDR3 protein: CASSRHGGKGASGTDTQYF
CDR3 DNA: TGTGCCAGCAGCCGCCATGGAGGCAAGGGGGCATCGGGCACAGATACGCAGTATTTT
D gene: TRBD1
V gene: TRBV7-3
J gene: TRBJ2-3
clone size: NA

CDR3 protein: CASTRVNLNTEAFF
CDR3 DNA: TGTGCCAGCACGAGGGTGAACCTAAACACTGAAGCTTTCTTT
D gene: NA
V gene: TRBV9
J gene: TRBJ1-1
clone size: NA